Listed here are 25 T cell receptor beta chains from one sample, sequenced in a study of identical twins. TCRdb called the 5' RACE reads again in MiXCR, with one record for every CDR3 protein. Of around 240,000 distinct CDR3 sequences listed, 5.5% to 8% are singletons. Separately, the same data were catalogued under a study of yellow fever vaccine responses in identical twins.

What was sequenced was memory (CD45RO+) T cells sorted from blood. The source is a young woman in good health.

This clonotype was seen a few times. V is TRBV7-7 and J is TRBJ2-3; D gene uncertain. V was shortened by 0 bases and J by 2 bases, with 6 bases between the two germline ends. The CDR3 is 14 amino acids. From germline, CDR1 is SSHAT and CDR2 FNYEAQ (reference sequence). Here the CDR3 reads CASSLAQDTDTQYF. Here the CDR3 DNA reads TGTGCCAGCAGCTTAGCCCAGGACACAGATACGCAGTATTTT.

A few counts support this clonotype. This rearrangement joins TRBV28 to TRBJ2-6, with D possibly TRBD1 on 5 matching bases. CDR3 length: 14 residues. CDR1 is MDHEN and CDR2 is SYDVKM in the germline V gene. Trimming removed 6 bases from V and 6 bases from J, with 12 bases in between. The CDR3 reads CASRGLGMANVLTF. The CDR3 DNA reads TGTGCCAGCAGGGGGCTTGGTATGGCCAACGTCCTGACTTTC.

This clonotype has ten or more counts. The genes are TRBV7-6 and TRBJ1-5; D call uncertain. CDR1 and CDR2 (germline): SGHVS, FNYEAQ. This CDR3 comprises 14 residues. The germline V and J ends were trimmed by 5 bases and 3 bases, with 11 bases remaining between them. The CDR3 loop is CASSAFPDNQPQHF. In nucleotides, the CDR3 is TGTGCCAGCAGCGCGTTCCCCGACAATCAGCCCCAGCATTTT.

This clonotype was observed many times. The rearrangement joins TRBV7-8 to TRBJ2-1, with D possibly TRBD1 on 5 matching bases. Trimming removed 1 base at V and 7 bases at J, with 14 bases between. From germline, CDR1 is SGHVS and CDR2 FQNEAQ. This CDR3 comprises 15 residues. For the CDR3, the DNA is TGTGCCAGCAGCTTAGTAGTTGGTGGGGCGAATGAGCAGTTCTTC. This codes for CASSLVVGGANEQFF.

The chain joins TRBV5-1 to TRBJ2-1; 14 nucleotides agree with TRBD2. The CDR3 contains 18 residues. The trim removed 4 bases at V and 4 bases at J, leaving 10 bases unmatched. Germline V gives CDR1 SGHRS, CDR2 YFSETQ. The CDR3 nucleotides are TGCGCCAGCAGCGGGGGTCTAGGGACTAGCGGGAGTTACAATGAGCAGTTCTTC. Protein sequence: CASSGGLGTSGSYNEQFF. The whole variable domain, remainder taken from reference TRBV5-1 and TRBJ2-1, is KAGVTQTPRYLIKTRGQQVTLSCSPISGHRSVSWYQQTPGQGLQFLFEYFSETQRNKGNFPGRFSGRQFSNSRSEMNVSTLELGDSALYLCASSGGLGTSGSYNEQFFGPGTRLTVL.

The table lists this clonotype with a few counts. The chain is built from TRBV6-1 and TRBJ2-1, with D maybe TRBD2 (5 bases). Germline V gives CDR1 MNHNS, CDR2 SASEGT. V was shortened by 1 base and J by 4 bases, with 11 bases between the two germline ends. CDR3 length equals 15 residues. The CDR3 nucleotides are TGTGCCAGCAGTGAAGAAGGACTCGGATACAATGAGCAGTTCTTC. This codes for CASSEEGLGYNEQFF.

This clonotype came up many times. The chain has TRBV7-9 and TRBJ2-5; D not certain. The CDR3 runs 14 residues. CDR1 SEHNR and CDR2 FQNEAQ come from the germline V gene (reference sequence). The V end lost 2 bases, the J end lost 4 bases, and 11 bases lay between the germline ends. The CDR3 nucleotides are TGTGCCAGCAGCTTATCCGCTAGAGGAGAGACCCAGTACTTC. Amino acid sequence: CASSLSARGETQYF.

This chain uses TRBV27 with TRBJ2-1; 12 bases fit TRBD2. This CDR3 has 16 amino acids. The V and J ends lost 10 bases and 3 bases, in that order; junction bases with no gene match: 10. CDR1 is MNHEY, CDR2 SMNVEV, per germline (reference sequence). CDR3 DNA: TGTGCCATATCTAGCGGGAGGGCCGGATACTACAATGAGCAGTTCTTC. It encodes CAISSGRAGYYNEQFF.

The sample holds many counts of this clonotype. J is TRBJ2-3 and V is TRBV12-3 or TRBV12-4; no firm D call. The V gene lost 1 base and the J gene lost 3 bases, with 11 bases spanning the gap. CDR3 length equals 15 residues. The CDR3 region is CASSLGSLRTDTQYF. The CDR3 DNA sequence: TGTGCCAGCAGTTTAGGGAGCCTCCGGACAGATACGCAGTATTTT.

A few counts support this clonotype. The chain joins TRBV7-6 to TRBJ2-1; TRBD1 or TRBD2 may be the D gene (5 bases each). V was shortened by 4 bases and J by 10 bases, with 14 bases between the two germline ends. The germline gives CDR1 SGHVS, CDR2 FNYEAQ. CDR3 length: 13 residues. CDR3: CASSSTGTPEQFF. The CDR3 DNA is TGTGCCAGCAGCTCCACCGGGACCCCCGAGCAGTTCTTC.

The chain recombines TRBV20-1 with TRBJ2-3, with TRBD2 matching 9 bases. J was trimmed by 4 bases and V by 5 bases; bases with no gene match: 7. The CDR3 covers 14 residues. Germline V gives CDR1 DFQATT, CDR2 SNEGSKA (reference sequence). CDR3 nucleotides: TGCAGTGCTCAGCTAGCGGGATCTGCAGATACGCAGTATTTT. Its translation: CSAQLAGSADTQYF.

The chain combines TRBV5-1 with TRBJ2-5; TRBD2 matches 9 bases. Looked up from germline, CDR1 is SGHRS and CDR2 is YFSETQ. There are 16 residues in the CDR3. After removal of 0 bases from V and 3 bases from J, the junction contained 6 bases not matched to a gene. The CDR3 here is CASSLALAGGEETQYF. In DNA form, the CDR3 reads TGCGCCAGCAGCTTGGCGCTCGCGGGAGGGGAAGAGACCCAGTACTTC. The full variable domain, its missing parts supplied by reference TRBV5-1 and TRBJ2-5, is KAGVTQTPRYLIKTRGQQVTLSCSPISGHRSVSWYQQTPGQGLQFLFEYFSETQRNKGNFPGRFSGRQFSNSRSEMNVSTLELGDSALYLCASSLALAGGEETQYFGPGTRLLVL.

A single count supports this clonotype. This sequence joins TRBV2 and TRBJ2-5; weak D call: TRBD1 (6 bases). The CDR3 is 13 amino acids. Germline CDR1 and CDR2: SNHLY and FYNNEI. V dropped 6 bases and J dropped 7 bases, with 15 bases sitting between them. DNA of the CDR3: TGTGCCAGCAGACCGGACAGACAGTTGACCCAGTACTTC. Amino acids: CASRPDRQLTQYF.

This clonotype was recorded at least ten times. The chain joins TRBV12-3 or TRBV12-4 to TRBJ2-7; TRBD2 aligns across 7 bases. The CDR3 is made up of 13 amino acids. Unmatched junction bases numbered 5, after V lost 7 bases and J lost 2 bases. CDR3 coding DNA: TGTGCCAGCAAGAAGAGCGGGGCCTACGAGCAGTACTTC. Residues: CASKKSGAYEQYF.

This clonotype was recorded at least ten times. The chain recombines TRBV29-1 with TRBJ1-4; the D gene is possibly TRBD1 (6 bases). Germline-derived CDR1 and CDR2 are SQVTM and ANQGSEA. Trimming stripped 4 bases from V and 7 bases from J, with 10 bases between. This CDR3 has 12 residues. Here the CDR3 reads CSVAGVGEKLFF. The CDR3 DNA is TGCAGCGTTGCAGGGGTAGGTGAAAAACTGTTTTTT.

This clonotype was seen at least ten times. J is TRBJ2-1 and V is TRBV6-4; 12 bases are shared with TRBD2. V dropped 4 bases and J dropped 5; count of bases not matched to a gene: 3. The CDR3 is 15 residues long. Germline lookup yields CDR1 MRHNA and CDR2 SNTAGT. This CDR3 reads CASSARTSGNNEQFF. The CDR3 DNA reads TGTGCCAGCAGTGCCCGGACTAGCGGGAACAATGAGCAGTTCTTC.

There are many counts of this clonotype. The CDR3 DNA is TGTGCCACCAGTGATTTGTCTGGCCCGACCACAGATACGCAGTATTTT. Translation gives CATSDLSGPTTDTQYF. The V and J genes are TRBV24-1 and TRBJ2-3; D call uncertain. The V end lost 0 bases, the J end lost 2 bases, and 11 bases lay between the germline ends. Germline V gene data show CDR1 as KGHDR and CDR2 as SFDVKD. This CDR3 has 16 amino acids.

The genes are TRBV29-1 and TRBJ2-1; perhaps TRBD2 as D (6 bases). The CDR3 length is 15 residues. Trimming cost V 7 bases and J 7 bases, with 23 bases left between them. In germline, CDR1 is SQVTM, CDR2 ANQGSEA. CDR3 region: CSALSPGTYRNEQFF. The CDR3, as DNA: TGCAGCGCCCTGTCCCCCGGGACTTACCGTAATGAGCAGTTCTTC.

This clonotype was counted ten times or more. The CDR3 loop is CSARGRGGVGEYEQYF. CDR3 DNA: TGCAGTGCTAGAGGGAGGGGTGGTGTGGGAGAGTACGAGCAGTACTTC. The chain recombines TRBV20-1 with TRBJ2-7; D possibly corresponds to TRBD2 (6 bases). The V gene's germline CDR1 is DFQATT and CDR2 SNEGSKA (reference sequence). The CDR3 has 16 residues. V lost 1 base, J lost 4 bases, and 20 bases lay in between.

This clonotype has ten or more counts. The chain recombines TRBV12-3 or TRBV12-4 with TRBJ2-7; perhaps TRBD2 as D (6 bases). The CDR3 is made up of 14 amino acids. The V and J ends lost 2 bases and 6 bases respectively, with 14 bases between them. CDR3 sequence reads: CASSLFQGGSEQYF. The DNA for the CDR3 is TGTGCCAGCAGTTTATTTCAGGGAGGCAGCGAGCAGTACTTC.

This clonotype was counted many times. The chain is built from TRBV5-1 and TRBJ2-2; maybe TRBD1 (6 bases). The length of the CDR3 is 15 residues. The V gene lost 0 bases and the J gene lost 0 bases, with 6 bases spanning the gap. CDR1 and CDR2 (germline): SGHRS, YFSETQ. CDR3 sequence reads: CASSLGTANTGELFF. The CDR3 nucleotides are TGCGCCAGCAGCTTGGGGACAGCGAACACCGGGGAGCTGTTTTTT. Drawing the rest from reference TRBV5-1 and TRBJ2-2, the complete variable domain is KAGVTQTPRYLIKTRGQQVTLSCSPISGHRSVSWYQQTPGQGLQFLFEYFSETQRNKGNFPGRFSGRQFSNSRSEMNVSTLELGDSALYLCASSLGTANTGELFFGEGSRLTVL.

A few counts support this clonotype. The chain couples TRBV20-1 to TRBJ2-1, with TRBD1 matching over 8 bases. V lost 3 bases, J lost 6 bases, and 13 bases stayed unmatched. CDR1 and CDR2 from the germline V gene are DFQATT and SNEGSKA (reference sequence). This CDR3 has 16 residues. The CDR3 DNA sequence: TGCAGTGCTAGGAAGGCAGGGTCAGGGGGCTTCAATGAGCAGTTCTTC. This translates into CSARKAGSGGFNEQFF.

This clonotype has a handful of counts. The rearrangement uses TRBV27 and TRBJ2-3; 13 nucleotides match TRBD2. Germline CDR1 and CDR2: MNHEY and SMNVEV (reference sequence). After removal of 7 bases from V and 3 bases from J, the junction contained 1 base not matched to a gene. The CDR3 sequence is 14 residues long. The CDR3 DNA sequence: TGTGCCAGCACGGGACTAGCGGGAACAGATACGCAGTATTTT. Its protein product is CASTGLAGTDTQYF.

This clonotype was found a few times. CDR3: CASSWDRGELFF. DNA of the CDR3: TGCGCCAGCAGCTGGGACCGCGGGGAGCTGTTTTTT. This chain connects TRBV5-1 to TRBJ2-2; possibly TRBD1 or TRBD2 for D (5 bases each). This CDR3 has 12 amino acids. CDR1 and CDR2 from the germline V gene are SGHRS and YFSETQ. The V gene lost 3 bases and the J gene lost 7 bases, with 7 bases spanning the gap.

The table lists this clonotype with a few counts. The chain employs TRBV12-3 or TRBV12-4 and TRBJ2-1; TRBD2 matches at 7 bases. This CDR3 comprises 15 residues. The trim removed 7 bases at V and 9 bases at J, leaving 15 bases unmatched. The CDR3 protein is CASTPVGGGPPEQFF. CDR3 sequence (DNA): TGTGCCAGCACCCCAGTCGGGGGAGGGCCTCCTGAGCAGTTCTTC.